A selection of T cell receptor beta chains follows, all from one sample in a study of graft-versus-host responses after intestinal transplantation. No antigen has been assigned to these receptors. The protocol was immunoSEQ multiplex PCR, while the TCRdb copy is restricted to in-frame clones and leaves out a portion. The sample contains around 100,000 clones, roughly nine tenths of which appear only once. The source material was unstimulated CD4+ T cells sorted from spleen or lymph node cells, sampled before transplant. Receptors were obtained from a human donor who was the organ donor for an intestinal transplant. CDR3s include the opening cysteine and the closing phenylalanine or tryptophan. D genes are given only for firm matches. A clone size is listed for some rows: how often the clone was seen (once, few, many), or a class if it is expanded.

j_call	d_call	clone_size	v_call	cdr3_nt	cdr3_aa
TRBJ2-1	TRBD2	.	TRBV19	TGTGCCAGTAGTACAGGGACTACTTACAATGAGCAGTTCTTC	CASSTGTTYNEQFF
TRBJ1-4	TRBD1	.	TRBV27	TGTGCCAGCAGTTCTTCAGGGGGGAGGAAGGAAAAACTGTTTTTT	CASSSSGGRKEKLFF
TRBJ2-7	TRBD2	.	TRBV30	TGTGCCTGGAGTAGGAAAGGGGAGGGCTACGAGCAGTACTTC	CAWSRKGEGYEQYF
TRBJ2-5	TRBD2	.	TRBV7-2	TGTGCCAGCAGCCCCCGTCTTAGCGGGAGGGCCGAAGAGACCCAGTACTTC	CASSPRLSGRAEETQYF
TRBJ1-1	.	.	TRBV2	TGTGCCAGCAAGGGGGTACGGGTGGGGATGAACACTGAAGCTTTCTTT	CASKGVRVGMNTEAFF
TRBJ2-5	TRBD2	.	TRBV27	TGTGCCAGCAGTTTGGTTCAACCAATTAGCGGGAGGCCCCAAGAGACCCAGTACTTC	CASSLVQPISGRPQETQYF
TRBJ1-2	.	.	TRBV6-5	TGTGCCAGCAGTTTGATTCGGCTCTATGGCTACACCTTC	CASSLIRLYGYTF
TRBJ2-5	TRBD2	.	TRBV11-2	TGTGCCAGCAGCCAACAACTCAGCGGGACCGGGGAGACCCAGTACTTC	CASSQQLSGTGETQYF
TRBJ1-4	.	.	TRBV20-1	TGCAGTGCTATCCGAGATGAAAAACTGTTTTTT	CSAIRDEKLFF
TRBJ1-2	TRBD1	.	TRBV5-1	TGCGCCAGCAGCCCGGGACAGGGGAATGGCTACACCTTC	CASSPGQGNGYTF
TRBJ2-7	TRBD2	.	TRBV2	TGTGCCAGCCGAGTTGGGAGGGCTACTAACGAGCAGTACTTC	CASRVGRATNEQYF
TRBJ2-7	TRBD1	.	TRBV7-2	TGTGCCAGCAGCCGACAGGGCACCTACGAGCAGTACTTC	CASSRQGTYEQYF
TRBJ1-5	.	.	TRBV10-3	TGTGCCATCAGTGATAGCAATCAGCCCCAGCATTTT	CAISDSNQPQHF
TRBJ2-3	TRBD2	.	TRBV7-6	TGTGCCAGCAGCTCAAGCCCTAGCGGGGGGAGCACAGATACGCAGTATTTT	CASSSSPSGGSTDTQYF
TRBJ2-3	.	.	TRBV6-5	TGTGCCAGCAGTTACTCGAGAGTAGGCACAGATACGCAGTATTTT	CASSYSRVGTDTQYF
TRBJ2-6	.	.	TRBV5-1	TGCGCCAGCAGCTTGGGAGGGGCTGGGGCCAACGTCCTGACTTTC	CASSLGGAGANVLTF
TRBJ1-4	TRBD1	.	TRBV5-1	TGCGCCAGCAGCCCGACAGGGAATAATGAAAAACTGTTTTTT	CASSPTGNNEKLFF
TRBJ2-2	TRBD2	.	TRBV6-6	TGTGCCAGCAGAGGTAGCGGGTCGAACACCGGGGAGCTGTTTTTT	CASRGSGSNTGELFF
TRBJ2-1	.	few	TRBV6-6	TGTGCCAGCAGTTACTATAGGGACAATGAGCAGTTCTTC	CASSYYRDNEQFF
TRBJ2-1	TRBD2	.	TRBV7-2	TGTGCCAGCACAAGCGGGAGCGCCTACAATGAGCAGTTCTTC	CASTSGSAYNEQFF
TRBJ2-3	TRBD2	.	TRBV7-2	TGTGCCAGCAGGCGACTAGCGGGAGTCCCAGATACGCAGTATTTT	CASRRLAGVPDTQYF
TRBJ1-2	.	.	TRBV27	TGTGCCAGCAGTTTGCACGGGGGGCGAGGCTACACCTTC	CASSLHGGRGYTF
TRBJ2-3	.	.	TRBV11-2	TGTGCCAGCAGCTCCACCCCAACGGGAACTAGCACAGATACGCAGTATTTT	CASSSTPTGTSTDTQYF
TRBJ2-2	TRBD2	.	TRBV5-1	TGCGCCAGCAGCCCCGGACTAGCGGGAGACGGGGAGCTGTTTTTT	CASSPGLAGDGELFF
TRBJ1-2	.	.	TRBV20-1	TGCAGTGCTCCTAGCCCGGGGGGCTACACCTTC	CSAPSPGGYTF
TRBJ2-2	TRBD1	.	TRBV5-1	TGCGCCAGCAGCGGTAGAGGGGACAGCGGGGAGCTGTTTTTT	CASSGRGDSGELFF
TRBJ2-1	.	once	TRBV5-3	TGTGCCAGAAGCTTGGCCCCCGAGCAACGAAACAATGAGCAGTTCTTC	CARSLAPEQRNNEQFF
TRBJ2-7	.	.	TRBV21-1	TGTGCCAGCAGATTGTTAATAGCTACCGTGTTAGACGAGCAGTACTTC	CASRLLIATVLDEQYF
TRBJ1-5	TRBD1	.	TRBV19	TGTGCCAGTAGTGGGACAGGGTTTAGCAATCAGCCCCAGCATTTT	CASSGTGFSNQPQHF
TRBJ1-1	.	once	TRBV5-4	TGTGCCAGCAGCGAAACTTTCATGAACACTGAAGCTTTCTTT	CASSETFMNTEAFF
TRBJ1-5	.	.	TRBV28	TGTGCCAGCAGAGGAGGGCTAAGGCAGCCCCAGCATTTT	CASRGGLRQPQHF
TRBJ2-1	TRBD2	.	TRBV9	TGTGCCAGCAGCGTAGCTGGACTAGCGGGCTCCTACAATGAGCAGTTCTTC	CASSVAGLAGSYNEQFF
TRBJ2-5	.	.	TRBV5-1	TGCGCCAGCAGCTTGGTCGGGGGGCTGGAGCAGGAGACCCAGTACTTC	CASSLVGGLEQETQYF
TRBJ1-4	.	.	TRBV21-1	TGTGCCAGCAACCTGACTCAGGGGCATGCAACTAATGAAAAACTGTTTTTT	CASNLTQGHATNEKLFF
TRBJ1-1	.	.	TRBV11-2	TGTGCCAGCAGCTTAGATTCCGGGGGGAGGATGAACACTGAAGCTTTCTTT	CASSLDSGGRMNTEAFF
TRBJ1-6	.	.	TRBV5-5	TGTGCCAGCAGCTTGGCCTGGGCAGGGTTATTTAATTCACCCCTCCACTTT	CASSLAWAGLFNSPLHF
TRBJ1-4	.	.	TRBV4-3	TGCGCCAGCAGCCAAGATTTCCTGACAACTAATGAAAAACTGTTTTTT	CASSQDFLTTNEKLFF
TRBJ2-7	.	.	TRBV28	TGTGCCAGCAGGACGTGGGACGAGCAGTACTTC	CASRTWDEQYF
TRBJ2-5	.	.	TRBV2	TGTGCCAGCAGTCATGAGGGGACAACACCTAAAGAGACCCAGTACTTC	CASSHEGTTPKETQYF
TRBJ2-1	.	.	TRBV28	TGTGCCAGCAGTTTGTCGACTAGCAGGGGATACAATGAGCAGTTCTTC	CASSLSTSRGYNEQFF
TRBJ2-3	.	.	TRBV15	TGTGCCACCAGCATTGTAAGGGGAACAGATACGCAGTATTTT	CATSIVRGTDTQYF
TRBJ2-7	.	.	TRBV5-3	TGTGCCAGAAGCCTGCGAACCTACGAGCAGTACTTC	CARSLRTYEQYF
TRBJ1-2	.	.	TRBV28	TGTGCCAGCAGTTTAGTTCAGGGGCTCCTAAACTATGGCTACACCTTC	CASSLVQGLLNYGYTF
TRBJ2-1	.	.	TRBV19	TGTGCCAGTAGTATCGGGGGATTCTCTTACAATGAGCAGTTCTTC	CASSIGGFSYNEQFF
TRBJ1-1	TRBD1	.	TRBV6-6	TGTGCCAGCAGGGACAGGGGGCGGATGAACACTGAAGCTTTCTTT	CASRDRGRMNTEAFF
TRBJ1-1	.	.	TRBV6-4	TGTGCCAGCAGTGAAAAGATTGGGATTGAAGCTTTCTTT	CASSEKIGIEAFF
TRBJ2-3	.	.	TRBV19	TGTGCCAGTAGTATATCCGGGGAACCAGATACGCAGTATTTT	CASSISGEPDTQYF
TRBJ2-4	.	.	TRBV6-1	TGTGCCAGCAGTGACTACCGGGACCTAAACCGGGGAAGCATTCAGTACTTC	CASSDYRDLNRGSIQYF
TRBJ1-2	.	.	TRBV9	TGTGCCAGCAGCGTACTGTCTCGGGCGACCTGGGGCTACACCTTC	CASSVLSRATWGYTF
TRBJ2-7	.	.	TRBV5-6	TGTGCCAGCAGCCCGGATCGATCTCTACTGAGCTCCTACGAGCAGTACTTC	CASSPDRSLLSSYEQYF
TRBJ2-3	.	.	TRBV5-1	TGCGCCAGCAGCTTTCCGGAAAACACAGATACGCAGTATTTT	CASSFPENTDTQYF
TRBJ1-2	.	.	TRBV10-3	TGTGCCATCAGTGAAGGCCGGCTTCCGGATGGCTACACCTTC	CAISEGRLPDGYTF
TRBJ2-7	TRBD2	.	TRBV28	TGTGCCAGCAACCGTTGGGGAGGGCAGGGCCAACCAAGGGAGCAGTACTTC	CASNRWGGQGQPREQYF
TRBJ1-1	.	.	TRBV19	TGTGCCAGTAGTATAGCGGCGGAGAACACTGAAGCTTTCTTT	CASSIAAENTEAFF
TRBJ1-1	.	.	TRBV5-1	TGCGCCAGCAGGGCGATCATGAACACTGAAGCTTTCTTT	CASRAIMNTEAFF
TRBJ2-2	TRBD2	.	TRBV4-2	TGTGCCAGCAGCCAGTTACTAGCGGGAGGGAACACCGGGGAGCTGTTTTTT	CASSQLLAGGNTGELFF